This record concerns one T cell receptor beta chain sequence. Its target is unknown. The data are from a study of cytomegalovirus exposure and HLA in healthy donors. Nominal health characterized the donors when sampled, though unrecorded immune exposures were likely. Germline V gene sequence: CDR1 SEHNR, CDR2 FQNEAQ (reference sequence). V was shortened by 4 bases and J by 7 bases, with 17 bases between the two germline ends. The CDR3 covers 15 residues. Study-level points and caveats: The study labeled 150 or so TCR beta chains cytomegalovirus-associated.

Amplification used 60 Vbeta primers and 13 Jbeta primers. Assay: immunoSEQ multiplex PCR; the TCRdb copy retains only in-frame clones and omits some. Of about 160,000 clones listed, 70% to 80% are singletons. The TCR sequence derives from a man aged 30-40 years in good health and CMV-seronegative. Sequencing used PBMCs. This rearrangement joins TRBV7-9 to TRBJ2-1; D may be TRBD2 (7 bases). The CDR3 coding sequence is TGTGCCAGCAGCTGGGGGCTAGCGGAAAGTAATGAGCAGTTCTTC. It is translated as CASSWGLAESNEQFF.